This TCR beta chain was identified in a study of shared clonotypes between healthy human individuals. The length of the CDR3 is 14 residues. Per germline, CDR1 SGHRS and CDR2 YFSETQ. The V and J ends lost 4 bases and 4 bases, in that order; junction bases with no gene match: 3. Produced via immunoSEQ multiplex PCR; TCRdb's table is partial and in-frame only. The sample includes fewer than 2.5 million clones, 90% to 95% of them seen just once. This chain uses TRBV5-1 with TRBJ1-1; 11 bases match TRBD1. This receptor was obtained from a man aged 18-30 years in good health. Some clones in this sample may be carry-over from other donors' samples. The specimen sequenced was naive CD4+ T cells from PBMCs. Subset noted: CD45RA+ positively selected. The CDR3 is CASSTGQGATEAFF. The CDR3 DNA follows: TGCGCCAGCAGCACCGGACAGGGGGCCACTGAAGCTTTCTTT. The whole variable domain, filled in from reference TRBV5-1 and TRBJ1-1, reads KAGVTQTPRYLIKTRGQQVTLSCSPISGHRSVSWYQQTPGQGLQFLFEYFSETQRNKGNFPGRFSGRQFSNSRSEMNVSTLELGDSALYLCASSTGQGATEAFFGQGTRLTVV.